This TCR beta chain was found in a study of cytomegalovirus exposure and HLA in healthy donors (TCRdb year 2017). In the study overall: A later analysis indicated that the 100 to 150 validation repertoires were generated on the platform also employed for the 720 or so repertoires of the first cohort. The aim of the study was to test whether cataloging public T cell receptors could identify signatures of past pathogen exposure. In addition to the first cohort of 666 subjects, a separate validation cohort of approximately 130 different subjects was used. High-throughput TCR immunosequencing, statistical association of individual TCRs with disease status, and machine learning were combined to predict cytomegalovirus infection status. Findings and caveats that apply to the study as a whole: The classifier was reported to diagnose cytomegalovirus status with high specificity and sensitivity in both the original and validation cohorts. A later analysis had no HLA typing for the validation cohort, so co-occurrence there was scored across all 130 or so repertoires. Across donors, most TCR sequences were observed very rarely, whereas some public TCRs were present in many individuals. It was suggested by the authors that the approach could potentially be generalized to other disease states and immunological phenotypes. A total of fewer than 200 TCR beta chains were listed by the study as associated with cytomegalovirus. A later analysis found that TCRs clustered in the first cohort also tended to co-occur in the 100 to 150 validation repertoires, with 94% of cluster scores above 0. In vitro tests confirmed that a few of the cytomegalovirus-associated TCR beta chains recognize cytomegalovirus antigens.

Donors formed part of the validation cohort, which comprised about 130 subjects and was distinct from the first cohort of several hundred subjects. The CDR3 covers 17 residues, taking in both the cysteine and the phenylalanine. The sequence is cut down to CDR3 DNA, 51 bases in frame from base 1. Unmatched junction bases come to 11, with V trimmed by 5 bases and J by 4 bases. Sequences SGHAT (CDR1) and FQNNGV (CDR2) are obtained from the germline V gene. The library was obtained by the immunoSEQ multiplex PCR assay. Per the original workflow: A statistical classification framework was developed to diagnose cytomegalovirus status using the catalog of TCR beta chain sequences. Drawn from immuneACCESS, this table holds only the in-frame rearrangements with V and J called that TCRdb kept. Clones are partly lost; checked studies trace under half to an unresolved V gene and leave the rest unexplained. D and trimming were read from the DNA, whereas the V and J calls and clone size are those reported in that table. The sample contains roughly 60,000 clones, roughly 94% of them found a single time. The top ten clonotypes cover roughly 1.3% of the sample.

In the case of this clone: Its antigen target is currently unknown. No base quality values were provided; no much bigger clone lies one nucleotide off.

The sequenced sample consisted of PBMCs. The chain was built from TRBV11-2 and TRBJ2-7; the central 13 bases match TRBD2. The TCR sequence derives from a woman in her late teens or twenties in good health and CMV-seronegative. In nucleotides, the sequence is TGTGCCAGCAGCCGCGGGACTAGCGGGATCAGAGATTACGAGCAGTACTTC. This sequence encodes CASSRGTSGIRDYEQYF.